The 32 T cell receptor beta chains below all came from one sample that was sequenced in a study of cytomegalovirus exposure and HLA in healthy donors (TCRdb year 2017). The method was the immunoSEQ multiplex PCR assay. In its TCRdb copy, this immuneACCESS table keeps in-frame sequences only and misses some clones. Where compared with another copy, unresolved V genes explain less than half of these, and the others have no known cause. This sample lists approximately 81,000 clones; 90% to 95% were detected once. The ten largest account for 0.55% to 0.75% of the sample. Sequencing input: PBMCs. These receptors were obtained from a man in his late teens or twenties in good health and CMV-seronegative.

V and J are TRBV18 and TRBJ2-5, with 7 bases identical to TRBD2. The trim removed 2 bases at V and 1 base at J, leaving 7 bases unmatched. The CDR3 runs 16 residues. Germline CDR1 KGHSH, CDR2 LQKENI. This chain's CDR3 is CASSPAPAGTQETQYF. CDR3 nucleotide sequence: TGTGCCAGCTCACCAGCCCCAGCGGGGACCCAAGAGACCCAGTACTTC.

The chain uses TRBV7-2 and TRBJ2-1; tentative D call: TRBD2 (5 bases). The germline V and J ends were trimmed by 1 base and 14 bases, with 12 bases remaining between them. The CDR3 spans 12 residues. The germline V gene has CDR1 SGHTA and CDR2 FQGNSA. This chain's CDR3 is CASSLERRRKFF. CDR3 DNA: TGTGCCAGCAGCTTAGAGCGGAGGAGGAAGTTCTTC.

The DNA for the CDR3 is TGTGCCAGCAGTTTCCAAGGACAGGGTTATCAGCCCCAGCATTTT. Translation gives CASSFQGQGYQPQHF. The chain couples TRBV28 to TRBJ1-5; 8 bases are a match to TRBD1. J was trimmed by 5 bases and V by 3 bases; bases with no gene match: 6. Germline CDR1 reads MDHEN; CDR2 reads SYDVKM. This CDR3 has 15 residues.

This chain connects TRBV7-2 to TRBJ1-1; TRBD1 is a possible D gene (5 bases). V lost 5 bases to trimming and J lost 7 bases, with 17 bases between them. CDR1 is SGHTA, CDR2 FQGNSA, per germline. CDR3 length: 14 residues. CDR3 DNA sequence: TGTGCCAGCAGCCCACGGCGACAGCACCATGAAGCTTTCTTT. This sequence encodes CASSPRRQHHEAFF.

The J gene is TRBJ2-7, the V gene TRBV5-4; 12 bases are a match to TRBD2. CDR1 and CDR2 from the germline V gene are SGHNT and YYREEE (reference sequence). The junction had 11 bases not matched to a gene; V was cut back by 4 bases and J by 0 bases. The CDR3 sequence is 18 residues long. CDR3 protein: CASSAGLAGLSYSYEQYF. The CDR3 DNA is TGTGCCAGCAGCGCAGGACTAGCGGGACTAAGTTACTCCTACGAGCAGTACTTC.

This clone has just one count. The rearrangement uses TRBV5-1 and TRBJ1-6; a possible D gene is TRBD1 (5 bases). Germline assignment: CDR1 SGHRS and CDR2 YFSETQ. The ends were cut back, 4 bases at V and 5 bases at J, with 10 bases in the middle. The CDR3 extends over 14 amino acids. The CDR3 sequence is CASSPTGDNSPLHF. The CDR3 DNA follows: TGCGCCAGCAGCCCCACGGGGGATAATTCACCCCTCCACTTT.

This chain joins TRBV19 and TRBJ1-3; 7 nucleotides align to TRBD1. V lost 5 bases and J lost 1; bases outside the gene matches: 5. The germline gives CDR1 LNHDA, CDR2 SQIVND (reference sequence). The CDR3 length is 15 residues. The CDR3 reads CASSLGQVSGNTIYF. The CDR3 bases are TGTGCCAGTAGTCTCGGACAGGTGTCTGGAAACACCATATATTTT.

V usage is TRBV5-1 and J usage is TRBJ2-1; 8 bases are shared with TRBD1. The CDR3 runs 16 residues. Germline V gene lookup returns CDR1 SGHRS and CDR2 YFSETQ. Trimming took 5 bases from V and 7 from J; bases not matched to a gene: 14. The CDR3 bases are TGCGCCAGCAGTTCCGCGCCTCAGGGGGCTCGGAATGAGCAGTTCTTC. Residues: CASSSAPQGARNEQFF.

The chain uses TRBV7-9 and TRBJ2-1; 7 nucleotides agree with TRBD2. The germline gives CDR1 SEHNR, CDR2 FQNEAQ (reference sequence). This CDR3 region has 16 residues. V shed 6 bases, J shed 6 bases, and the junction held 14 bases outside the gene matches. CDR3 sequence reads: CASSYRPRDYTNEQFF. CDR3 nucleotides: TGTGCCAGCAGTTACCGGCCGAGGGACTATACCAATGAGCAGTTCTTC.

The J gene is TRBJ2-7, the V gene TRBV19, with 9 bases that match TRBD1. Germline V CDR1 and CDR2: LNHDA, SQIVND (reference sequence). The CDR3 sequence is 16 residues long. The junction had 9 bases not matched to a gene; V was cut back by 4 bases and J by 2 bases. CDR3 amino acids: CASSSPGTGYTYEQYF. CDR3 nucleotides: TGTGCCAGTAGTAGCCCCGGGACAGGGTATACCTACGAGCAGTACTTC.

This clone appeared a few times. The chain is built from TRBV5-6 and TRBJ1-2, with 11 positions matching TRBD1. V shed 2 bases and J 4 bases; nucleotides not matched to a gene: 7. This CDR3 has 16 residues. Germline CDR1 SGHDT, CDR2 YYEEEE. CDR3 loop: CASSFRTGGAFYGYTF. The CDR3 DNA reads TGTGCCAGCAGCTTTAGGACAGGGGGCGCGTTCTATGGCTACACCTTC. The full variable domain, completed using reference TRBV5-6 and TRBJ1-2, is DAGVTQSPTHLIKTRGQQVTLRCSPKSGHDTVSWYQQALGQGPQFIFQYYEEEERQRGNFPDRFSGHQFPNYSSELNVNALLLGDSALYLCASSFRTGGAFYGYTFGSGTRLTVV.

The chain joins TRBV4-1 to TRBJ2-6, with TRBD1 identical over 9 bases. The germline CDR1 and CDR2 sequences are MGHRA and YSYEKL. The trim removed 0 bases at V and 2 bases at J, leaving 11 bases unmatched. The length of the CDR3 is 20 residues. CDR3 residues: CASSQESPRTGVAGANVLTF. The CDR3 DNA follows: TGCGCCAGCAGCCAAGAGAGCCCCCGGACAGGGGTAGCTGGGGCCAACGTCCTGACTTTC.

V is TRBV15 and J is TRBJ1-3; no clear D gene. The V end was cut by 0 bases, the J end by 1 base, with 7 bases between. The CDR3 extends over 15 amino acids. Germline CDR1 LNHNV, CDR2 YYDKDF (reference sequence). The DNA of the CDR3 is TGTGCCACCAGCAGAGATTCCCGGTCTGGAAACACCATATATTTT. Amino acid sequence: CATSRDSRSGNTIYF.

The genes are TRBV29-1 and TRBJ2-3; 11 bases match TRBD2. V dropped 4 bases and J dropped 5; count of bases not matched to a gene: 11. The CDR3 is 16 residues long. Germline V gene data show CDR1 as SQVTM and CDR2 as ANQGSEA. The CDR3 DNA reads TGCAGCGTTGTACGATTAGCGGGGGGGCCGGGAGATACGCAGTATTTT. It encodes CSVVRLAGGPGDTQYF.

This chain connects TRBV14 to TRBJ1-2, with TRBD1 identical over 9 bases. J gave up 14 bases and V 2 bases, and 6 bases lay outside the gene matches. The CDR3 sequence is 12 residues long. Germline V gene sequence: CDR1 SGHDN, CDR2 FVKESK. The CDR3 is CASSQTGTGLTF. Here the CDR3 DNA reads TGTGCCAGCAGCCAAACCGGGACAGGGCTTACCTTC. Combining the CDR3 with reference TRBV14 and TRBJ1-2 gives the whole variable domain EAGVTQFPSHSVIEKGQTVTLRCDPISGHDNLYWYRRVMGKEIKFLLHFVKESKQDESGMPNNRFLAERTGGTYSTLKVQPAELEDSGVYFCASSQTGTGLTFGSGTRLTVV.

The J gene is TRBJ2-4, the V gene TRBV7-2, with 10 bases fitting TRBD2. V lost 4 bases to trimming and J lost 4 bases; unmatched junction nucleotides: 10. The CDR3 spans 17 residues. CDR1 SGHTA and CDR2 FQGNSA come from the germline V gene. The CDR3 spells CASSSSPGTSAKNIQYF. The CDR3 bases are TGTGCCAGCAGCTCCTCCCCCGGGACTAGCGCAAAAAACATTCAGTACTTC.

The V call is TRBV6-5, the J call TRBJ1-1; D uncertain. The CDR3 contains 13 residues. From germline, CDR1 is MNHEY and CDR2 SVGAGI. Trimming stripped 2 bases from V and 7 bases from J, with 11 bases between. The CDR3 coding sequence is TGTGCCAGCAGTTACAGGCCCTCGGGTGAAGCTTTCTTT. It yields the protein CASSYRPSGEAFF.

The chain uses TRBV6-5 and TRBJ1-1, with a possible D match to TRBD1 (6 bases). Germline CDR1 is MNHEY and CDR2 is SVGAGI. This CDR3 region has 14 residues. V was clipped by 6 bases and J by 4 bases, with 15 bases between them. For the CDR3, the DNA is TGTGCCAGCAGATCCCCAGGGGTTGTCACTGAAGCTTTCTTT. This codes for CASRSPGVVTEAFF.

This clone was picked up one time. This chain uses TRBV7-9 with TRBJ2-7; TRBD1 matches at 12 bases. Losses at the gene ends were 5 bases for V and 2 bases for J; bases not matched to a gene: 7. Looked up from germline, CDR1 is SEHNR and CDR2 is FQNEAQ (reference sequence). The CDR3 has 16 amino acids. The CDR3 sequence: CASSRKGTGGAYEQYF. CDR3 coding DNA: TGTGCCAGCAGCCGCAAGGGGACAGGGGGCGCCTACGAGCAGTACTTC.

CDR3 loop: CASTVEGWGWHTEAFF. The DNA of the CDR3 is TGTGCCAGCACCGTGGAAGGATGGGGCTGGCACACTGAAGCTTTCTTT. The chain combines TRBV7-9 with TRBJ1-1; perhaps TRBD1 as D (5 bases). CDR1 SEHNR and CDR2 FQNEAQ come from the germline V gene (reference sequence). The CDR3 is 16 amino acids. V gave up 7 bases and J gave up 3 bases, with 21 bases separating them.

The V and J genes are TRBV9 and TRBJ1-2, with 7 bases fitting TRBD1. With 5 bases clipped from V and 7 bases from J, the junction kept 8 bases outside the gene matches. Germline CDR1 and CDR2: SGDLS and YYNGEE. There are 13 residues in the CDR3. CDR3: CASRRQGIGGYTF. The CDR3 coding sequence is TGTGCCAGCAGGAGACAGGGAATTGGTGGCTACACCTTC.

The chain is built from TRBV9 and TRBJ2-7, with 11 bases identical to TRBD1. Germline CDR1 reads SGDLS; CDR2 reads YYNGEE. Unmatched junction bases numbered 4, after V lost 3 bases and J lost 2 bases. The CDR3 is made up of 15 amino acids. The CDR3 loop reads CASSASGQGAYEQYF. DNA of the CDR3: TGTGCCAGCAGCGCCTCGGGACAGGGGGCCTACGAGCAGTACTTC.

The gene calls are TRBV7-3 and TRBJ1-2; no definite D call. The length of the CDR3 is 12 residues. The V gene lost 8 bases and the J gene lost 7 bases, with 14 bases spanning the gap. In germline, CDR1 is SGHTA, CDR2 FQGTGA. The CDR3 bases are TGTGCCAGCCCCCCGCGATATGCTGGCTACACCTTC. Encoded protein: CASPPRYAGYTF.

The CDR3 DNA is TGTGCCAGCAGCGGGGGACAGGGTCGGGGCACTGAAGCTTTCTTT. It specifies CASSGGQGRGTEAFF. The gene calls are TRBV9 and TRBJ1-1; TRBD1 agrees at 9 bases. The V gene end was trimmed by 3 bases and the J gene end by 4 bases; junction bases not matched to a gene: 7. CDR1 is SGDLS and CDR2 is YYNGEE in the germline V gene. The CDR3 is 15 residues long.

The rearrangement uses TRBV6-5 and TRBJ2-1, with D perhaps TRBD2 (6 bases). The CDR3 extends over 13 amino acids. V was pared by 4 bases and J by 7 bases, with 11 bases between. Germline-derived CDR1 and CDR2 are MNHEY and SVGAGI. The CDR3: CASSFAGINEQFF. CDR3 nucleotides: TGTGCCAGCAGTTTTGCGGGGATAAATGAGCAGTTCTTC.

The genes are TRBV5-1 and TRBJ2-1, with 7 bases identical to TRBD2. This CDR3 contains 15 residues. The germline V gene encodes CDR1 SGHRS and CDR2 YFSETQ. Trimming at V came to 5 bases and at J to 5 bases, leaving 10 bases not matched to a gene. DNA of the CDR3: TGCGCCAGCAGGTTCGCGCGGGAGTACAACAATGAGCAGTTCTTC. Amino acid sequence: CASRFAREYNNEQFF.

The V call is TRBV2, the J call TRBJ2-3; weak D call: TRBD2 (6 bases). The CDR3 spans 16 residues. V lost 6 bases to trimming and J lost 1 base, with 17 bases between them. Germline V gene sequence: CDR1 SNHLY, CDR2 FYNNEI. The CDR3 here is CASSLIGTGRTDTQYF. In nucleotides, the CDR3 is TGTGCCAGCAGCCTCATTGGGACTGGACGCACAGATACGCAGTATTTT.

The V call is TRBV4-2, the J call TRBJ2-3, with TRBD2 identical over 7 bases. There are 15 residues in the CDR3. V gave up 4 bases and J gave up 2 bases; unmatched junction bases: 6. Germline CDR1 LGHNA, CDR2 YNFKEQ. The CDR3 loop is CASSPTWDYTDTQYF. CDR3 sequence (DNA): TGTGCCAGCAGCCCCACTTGGGACTACACAGATACGCAGTATTTT.

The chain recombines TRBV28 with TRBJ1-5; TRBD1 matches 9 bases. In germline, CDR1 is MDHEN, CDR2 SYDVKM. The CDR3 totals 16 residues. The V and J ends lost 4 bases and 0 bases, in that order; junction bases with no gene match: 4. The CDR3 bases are TGTGCCAGCAGTTCCGACAGGGGGAATAGCAATCAGCCCCAGCATTTT. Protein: CASSSDRGNSNQPQHF.

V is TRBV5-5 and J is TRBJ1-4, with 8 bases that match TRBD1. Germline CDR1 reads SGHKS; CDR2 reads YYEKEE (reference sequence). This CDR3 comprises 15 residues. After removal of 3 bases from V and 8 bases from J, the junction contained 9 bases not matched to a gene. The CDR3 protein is CASSSLTGAEEKLFF. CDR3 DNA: TGTGCCAGCAGCTCCCTGACAGGGGCCGAAGAAAAACTGTTTTTT.

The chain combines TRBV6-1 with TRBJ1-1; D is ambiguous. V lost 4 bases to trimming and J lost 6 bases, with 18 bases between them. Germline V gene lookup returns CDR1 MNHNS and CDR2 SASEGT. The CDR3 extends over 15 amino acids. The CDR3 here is CASSVERADWAEAFF. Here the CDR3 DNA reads TGTGCCAGCAGTGTAGAGAGGGCCGACTGGGCTGAAGCTTTCTTT.

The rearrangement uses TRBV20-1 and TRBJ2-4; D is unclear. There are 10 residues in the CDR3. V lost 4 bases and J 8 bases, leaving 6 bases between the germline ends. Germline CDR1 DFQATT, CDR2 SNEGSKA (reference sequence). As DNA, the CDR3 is TGCAGTGCTAACCAGGACATTCAGTACTTC. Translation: CSANQDIQYF.